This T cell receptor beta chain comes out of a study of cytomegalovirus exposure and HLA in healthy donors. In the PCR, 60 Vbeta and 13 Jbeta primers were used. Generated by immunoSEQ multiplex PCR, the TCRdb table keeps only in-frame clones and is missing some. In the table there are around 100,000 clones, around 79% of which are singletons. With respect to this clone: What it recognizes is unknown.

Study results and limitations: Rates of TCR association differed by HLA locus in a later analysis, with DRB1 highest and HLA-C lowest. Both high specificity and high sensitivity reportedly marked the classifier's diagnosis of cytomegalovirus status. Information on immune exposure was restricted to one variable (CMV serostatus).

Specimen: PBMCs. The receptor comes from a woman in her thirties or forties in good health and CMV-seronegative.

DNA for the CDR3: TGTGCCAGCAGCGGCGGAGATTCACCCCTCCACTTT. This encodes CASSGGDSPLHF. This rearrangement joins TRBV9 to TRBJ1-6; no clear D gene. The V gene's germline CDR1 is SGDLS and CDR2 YYNGEE. CDR3 length: 12 amino acids. The V end was cut by 3 bases, the J end by 8 bases, with 6 bases between.